This note documents a single T cell receptor beta chain sequence. As yet, its antigen is unknown. This sample stems from a study of T cells in tuberculosis. Overall study: CD1B tetramers identified T cells specific for mycobacterial lipid GMM. In South Africa, adults with active tuberculosis were compared with IGRA-negative and latently infected IGRA-positive adolescents. Broader study findings: Active tuberculosis alpha repertoires lay closer to GMM-specific TCRs than controls'.

Data came from immunoSEQ multiplex PCR; TCRdb stores just in-frame clones and leaves some out. The profile covers 24,000 or so clones, with roughly 95% appearing a single time and over 8% taken by the ten largest. This TCR came from a donor aged 10-35 years with latent tuberculosis or without tuberculosis infection. Sequencing was performed on PBMCs.

The CDR3 loop reads CSVDRTDQVWNTEAFF. CDR3 in DNA: TGCAGCGTTGATAGGACAGATCAAGTTTGGAACACTGAAGCTTTCTTT. The rearrangement joins TRBV29-1 to TRBJ1-1; D perhaps matches TRBD1 (6 bases). CDR3 size: 16 residues. V lost 3 bases, J lost 1 base, and 18 bases lay in between. Germline-derived CDR1 and CDR2 are SQVTM and ANQGSEA.